These 6 T cell receptor beta chains share one sample of origin, sequenced in a study of blood T cell repertoires in COVID-19. The table came from immunoSEQ multiplex PCR; TCRdb's copy has only in-frame clones and leaves some out. The data contain approximately 310,000 clones, around 87% of them seen just once; the ten biggest clones take up 7.8%. The sample comprised peripheral blood. All receptors derive from a woman between 45 and 60 years old who had recovered from COVID-19.

V gene TRBV11-2 combines with J gene TRBJ1-1; D might be TRBD1 (6 bases). V gave up 5 bases and J gave up 1 base, with 8 bases separating them. Germline V gives CDR1 SGHAT, CDR2 FQNNGV. The CDR3 contains 13 residues. CDR3 amino acids: CASSQQGNTEAFF. The CDR3 region has the DNA TGTGCCAGCAGCCAACAGGGGAACACTGAAGCTTTCTTT.

The gene calls are TRBV5-1 and TRBJ2-1; D uncertain. This CDR3 has 14 residues. The germline V and J ends were trimmed by 6 bases and 0 bases, with 10 bases remaining between them. CDR1 and CDR2 from the germline V gene are SGHRS and YFSETQ. The CDR3 DNA reads as TGCGCCAGCACCCATTCGAGCTCCTACAATGAGCAGTTCTTC. Its protein is CASTHSSSYNEQFF.

The chain couples TRBV11-3 to TRBJ2-5; 9 bases line up with TRBD2. The CDR3 loop spans 15 amino acids. Unmatched junction bases numbered 6, after V lost 6 bases and J lost 1 base. Germline V gene sequence: CDR1 SGHNT, CDR2 YENEEA. The CDR3 DNA sequence: TGTGCCAGCAGTCTACTAGCGGGTCGCCAAGAGACCCAGTACTTC. Its protein product is CASSLLAGRQETQYF. Filled out from reference TRBV11-3 and TRBJ2-5, the complete variable domain reads EAGVVQSPRYKIIEKKQPVAFWCNPISGHNTLYWYLQNLGQGPELLIRYENEEAVDDSQLPKDRFSAERLKGVDSTLKIQPAELGDSAVYLCASSLLAGRQETQYFGPGTRLLVL.

CDR3 in amino acids: CASSPTGIKQYF. Here the CDR3 DNA reads TGTGCCAGCAGTCCGACAGGGATCAAGCAGTACTTC. The chain links TRBV21-1 to TRBJ2-7; TRBD1, the table's D call, was not compared with the DNA. TRBV21-1 is a pseudogene. This CDR3 is built from 12 residues.

The gene calls are TRBV19 and TRBJ1-5, with D unclear. The CDR3 consists of 16 residues. Germline CDR1 and CDR2: LNHDA and SQIVND (reference sequence). The ends were cut back, 5 bases at V and 1 base at J, with 15 bases in the middle. The CDR3 coding sequence is TGTGCCAGTAGTCCCCAGAGTGGGGAGAGCAATCAGCCCCAGCATTTT. It translates to CASSPQSGESNQPQHF.

This chain uses TRBV5-1 with TRBJ1-1; D is possibly TRBD1 (5 bases). Germline V gene sequence: CDR1 SGHRS, CDR2 YFSETQ. CDR3 length: 13 amino acids. Trimming took 4 bases from V and 3 from J, leaving 10 bases between them. The DNA for the CDR3 is TGCGCCAGCAGCGCAGGAGGGGACACTGAAGCTTTCTTT. Its translation is CASSAGGDTEAFF.